This T cell receptor beta chain emerged from a study of monozygotic twins with inflammatory bowel disease. Study-level points and caveats: Against healthy co-twins, IBD patients had lower TCRbeta diversity (measured by inverse Simpson). Fewer clonotypes were shared with others by IBD patients than by healthy twins, especially with disease activity.

Each TCR library used 3,000 to 3,500 ng of total RNA. One entry per CDR3 protein, without DNA, is what TCRdb gives after re-calling the 5' RACE reads. The listing contains about 380,000 distinct CDR3 sequences. This CDR3 contains 15 residues. CDR1 is MNHEY and CDR2 is SVGAGI in the germline V gene. Concerning this clonotype itself: Its specificity is not known.

Material for sequencing was blood. This sequence joins TRBV6-5 and TRBJ1-1; TCRdb's D call, TRBD1, is unchecked because there is no DNA. This TCR was sampled from a human donor with ulcerative colitis or Crohn's disease, or a healthy co-twin of an affected twin (not recorded which). Here the CDR3 reads CASSYSGTGATEAFF.